This T cell receptor (beta chain) comes out of a study of T cells in Graves' hyperthyroidism and ophthalmopathy. Ophthalmopathy patients all had a Clinical Activity Score of at least 3, a NOSPECS grade of at least 4 and disease under 3 months old. The source material, RNA transcripts, was used to amplify TCR beta CDR3 regions. A set of HTBI primers served as the primers for a first-round RT-PCR of the TCR CDR3. One entry per CDR3 protein, called by TCRdb with MiXCR from the multiplex PCR reads. The table includes roughly 290,000 distinct CDR3 sequences, about a sixth detected once. This clonotype was counted only a few times. The germline V gene encodes CDR1 MGHDK and CDR2 SYGVNS. The CDR3 has 16 amino acids. Germline trimming cut 11 bases from V and 7 bases from J; bases unmatched to any gene: 20.

The genes are TRBV25-1 and TRBJ2-1, with 7 nucleotides matching TRBD2. This clonotype was sampled from a woman aged 60-75 years with Graves' ophthalmopathy. Sequencing was carried out using blood. CDR3 DNA: TGTGCCTCAGACCCCGGCTCGCGGGGGAGGTGGAATGAGCAGTTCTTC. As protein: CASDPGSRGRWNEQFF.